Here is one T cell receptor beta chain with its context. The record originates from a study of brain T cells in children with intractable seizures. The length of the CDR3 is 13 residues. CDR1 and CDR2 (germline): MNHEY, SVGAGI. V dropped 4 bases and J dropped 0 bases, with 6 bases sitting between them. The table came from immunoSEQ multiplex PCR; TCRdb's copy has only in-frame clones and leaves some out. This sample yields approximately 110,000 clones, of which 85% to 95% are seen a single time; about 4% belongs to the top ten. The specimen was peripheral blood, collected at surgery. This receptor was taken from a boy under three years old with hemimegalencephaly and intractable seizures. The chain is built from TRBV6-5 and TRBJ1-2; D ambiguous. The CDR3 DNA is TGTGCCAGCAGTTTTCCAGCTAACTATGGCTACACCTTC. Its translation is CASSFPANYGYTF.